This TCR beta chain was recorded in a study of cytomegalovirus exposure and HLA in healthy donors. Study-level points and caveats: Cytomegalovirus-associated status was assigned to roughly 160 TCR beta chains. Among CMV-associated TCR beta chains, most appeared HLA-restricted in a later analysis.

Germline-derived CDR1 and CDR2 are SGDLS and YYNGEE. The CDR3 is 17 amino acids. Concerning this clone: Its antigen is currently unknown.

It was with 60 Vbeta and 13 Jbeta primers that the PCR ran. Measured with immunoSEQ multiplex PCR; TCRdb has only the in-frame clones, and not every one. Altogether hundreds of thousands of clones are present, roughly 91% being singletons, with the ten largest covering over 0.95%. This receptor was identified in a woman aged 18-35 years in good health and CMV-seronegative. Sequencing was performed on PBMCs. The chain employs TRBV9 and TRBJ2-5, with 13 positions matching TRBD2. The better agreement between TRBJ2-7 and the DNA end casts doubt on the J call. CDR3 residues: CASSARTSGRSTHEQYF. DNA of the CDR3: TGTGCCAGCAGCGCCCGGACTAGCGGGAGATCCACCCACGAGCAGTACTTC.